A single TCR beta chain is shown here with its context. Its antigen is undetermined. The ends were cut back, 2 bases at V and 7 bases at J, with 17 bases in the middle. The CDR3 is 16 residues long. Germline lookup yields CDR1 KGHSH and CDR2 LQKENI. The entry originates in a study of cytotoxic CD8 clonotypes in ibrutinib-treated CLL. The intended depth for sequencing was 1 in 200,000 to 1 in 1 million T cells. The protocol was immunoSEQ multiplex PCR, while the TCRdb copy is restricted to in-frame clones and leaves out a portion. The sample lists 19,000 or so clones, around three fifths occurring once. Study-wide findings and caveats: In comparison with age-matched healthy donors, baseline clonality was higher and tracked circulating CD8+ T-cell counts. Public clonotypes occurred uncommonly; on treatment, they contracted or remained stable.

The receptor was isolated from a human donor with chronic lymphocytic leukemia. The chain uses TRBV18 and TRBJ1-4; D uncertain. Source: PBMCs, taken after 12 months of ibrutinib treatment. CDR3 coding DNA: TGTGCCAGCTCACCATCTGCTCCGGGATACTTTGAAAAACTGTTTTTT. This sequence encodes CASSPSAPGYFEKLFF.